These T cell receptor beta chains were read from a single sample in a study of cytomegalovirus exposure and HLA in healthy donors. Some clones are missing from TCRdb's copy, which holds only in-frame ones; the method was immunoSEQ multiplex PCR. The profile shows 100,000 to 150,000 clones, around four fifths of them singletons. The specimen sequenced was PBMCs. All receptors come from a man aged 18 to 30 in good health and CMV-seropositive. Each CDR3 is given with its conserved first and last residue. Fields, in order: D gene, CDR3 length, V gene, J gene, clone size, CDR3 protein, CDR3 DNA. D genes are given only for firm matches. Expanded clones get a size class; other rows say once, few or many, or leave the size out.

D gene: TRBD1; CDR3 length: 15; V gene: TRBV10-3; J gene: TRBJ1-6; clone size: NA; CDR3 protein: CAISDRQDRDSPLHF; CDR3 DNA: TGTGCCATCAGTGACCGACAGGACAGGGATTCACCCCTCCACTTT
D gene: NA; CDR3 length: 15; V gene: TRBV6-1; J gene: TRBJ2-5; clone size: NA; CDR3 protein: CASRRGAAGEETQYF; CDR3 DNA: TGTGCCAGCAGGAGGGGGGCGGCGGGGGAAGAGACCCAGTACTTC
D gene: TRBD2; CDR3 length: 14; V gene: TRBV10-2; J gene: TRBJ2-3; clone size: NA; CDR3 protein: CASNRRGSTDTQYF; CDR3 DNA: TGCGCCAGCAACAGGCGGGGGAGCACAGATACGCAGTATTTT
D gene: NA; CDR3 length: 19; V gene: TRBV9; J gene: TRBJ2-2; clone size: NA; CDR3 protein: CASSVATRARQTNTGELFF; CDR3 DNA: TGTGCCAGCAGCGTAGCTACTAGGGCAAGGCAGACGAACACCGGGGAGCTGTTTTTT
D gene: TRBD1; CDR3 length: 13; V gene: TRBV14; J gene: TRBJ2-7; clone size: NA; CDR3 protein: CASSRDRTYEQYF; CDR3 DNA: TGTGCCAGCAGCCGGGACAGGACCTACGAGCAGTACTTC
D gene: TRBD1; CDR3 length: 14; V gene: TRBV6-4; J gene: TRBJ2-1; clone size: few; CDR3 protein: CASSDRTGGYEQFF; CDR3 DNA: TGTGCCAGCAGTGATAGGACAGGGGGTTATGAGCAGTTCTTC
D gene: NA; CDR3 length: 15; V gene: TRBV6-6; J gene: TRBJ2-3; clone size: NA; CDR3 protein: CASSSTGPSTDTQYF; CDR3 DNA: TGTGCCAGCAGTTCGACAGGCCCTAGCACAGATACGCAGTATTTT
D gene: TRBD2; CDR3 length: 16; V gene: TRBV27; J gene: TRBJ2-5; clone size: NA; CDR3 protein: CASSLLFAGGPETQYF; CDR3 DNA: TGTGCCAGCAGTTTATTGTTCGCGGGGGGCCCCGAGACCCAGTACTTC
D gene: NA; CDR3 length: 13; V gene: TRBV6-6; J gene: TRBJ1-4; clone size: NA; CDR3 protein: CATTGGWNEKLFF; CDR3 DNA: TGTGCCACCACCGGGGGATGGAATGAAAAACTGTTTTTT
D gene: NA; CDR3 length: 15; V gene: TRBV6-6; J gene: TRBJ2-7; clone size: NA; CDR3 protein: CASSYSGFPQGEQYF; CDR3 DNA: TGTGCCAGCAGTTACTCGGGATTTCCCCAGGGGGAGCAGTACTTC
D gene: TRBD1; CDR3 length: 14; V gene: TRBV5-4; J gene: TRBJ1-1; clone size: NA; CDR3 protein: CASSPERDRLEAFF; CDR3 DNA: TGTGCCAGCAGCCCCGAGAGGGACAGACTTGAAGCTTTCTTT
D gene: NA; CDR3 length: 14; V gene: TRBV2; J gene: TRBJ2-3; clone size: NA; CDR3 protein: CASRGGAGRDTQYF; CDR3 DNA: TGTGCCAGCAGGGGGGGGGCTGGGAGGGATACGCAGTATTTT
D gene: NA; CDR3 length: 15; V gene: TRBV11-2; J gene: TRBJ1-3; clone size: NA; CDR3 protein: CASNSMGQQRNTIYF; CDR3 DNA: TGTGCCAGCAATTCGATGGGGCAGCAAAGAAACACCATATATTTT
D gene: NA; CDR3 length: 12; V gene: TRBV29-1; J gene: TRBJ1-1; clone size: NA; CDR3 protein: CSARTLNTEAFF; CDR3 DNA: TGCAGCGCACGAACCCTAAACACTGAAGCTTTCTTT
D gene: NA; CDR3 length: 15; V gene: TRBV9; J gene: TRBJ1-5; clone size: NA; CDR3 protein: CASSADGGSNQPQHF; CDR3 DNA: TGTGCCAGCAGCGCAGACGGAGGGAGCAATCAGCCCCAGCATTTT
D gene: TRBD1; CDR3 length: 11; V gene: TRBV30; J gene: TRBJ2-7; clone size: NA; CDR3 protein: CARDSPYEQYF; CDR3 DNA: TGTGCCCGGGACAGTCCCTACGAGCAGTACTTC
D gene: NA; CDR3 length: 17; V gene: TRBV29-1; J gene: TRBJ1-3; clone size: NA; CDR3 protein: CSVEVEDGRSSGNTIYF; CDR3 DNA: TGCAGCGTTGAAGTGGAGGACGGGAGATCCTCTGGAAACACCATATATTTT